Below are 11 T cell receptor beta chains sequenced from a single sample in a study of monozygotic twins with inflammatory bowel disease. One entry per CDR3 protein, without DNA, is what TCRdb gives after re-calling the 5' RACE reads. Its table records more than 350,000 distinct CDR3 sequences. Source material: blood. The receptors were sampled from a human donor with ulcerative colitis or Crohn's disease, or a healthy co-twin of an affected twin (not recorded which).

The chain is built from TRBV15 and TRBJ1-1; the TRBD1 assignment by TCRdb is unverifiable without DNA. In germline, CDR1 is LNHNV, CDR2 YYDKDF (reference sequence). This CDR3 contains 12 residues. This CDR3 reads CATSRPRGGAFF.

The chain carries TRBV14 and TRBJ2-3; TCRdb calls TRBD2, which cannot be checked without DNA. The CDR3 has 16 residues. CDR1 is SGHDN and CDR2 is FVKESK in the germline V gene. CDR3 protein: CASSQDPSGEGYTQYF.

The gene calls are TRBV5-5 and TRBJ2-2; the TCRdb call, TRBD2, lacks DNA for checking. CDR3 size: 16 residues. The germline CDR1 and CDR2 sequences are SGHKS and YYEKEE (reference sequence). CDR3 residues: CASSLRSGSGAGELFF.

This sequence joins TRBV7-2 and TRBJ2-2; absent DNA, TCRdb's TRBD1 call cannot be checked. The CDR3 is made up of 17 amino acids. CDR1 SGHTA and CDR2 FQGNSA come from the germline V gene. Here the CDR3 reads CASTRSQAGRSTGELFF.

The chain links TRBV25-1 to TRBJ2-1; TCRdb proposes TRBD2, but this gene call is untestable without DNA. The CDR3 totals 16 residues. Germline CDR1 MGHDK, CDR2 SYGVNS. The CDR3 here is CASSEIGLAGTNEQFF. Combining the CDR3 with reference TRBV25-1 and TRBJ2-1 gives the whole variable domain EADIYQTPRYLVIGTGKKITLECSQTMGHDKMYWYQQDPGMELHLIHYSYGVNSTEKGDLSSESTVSRIRTEHFPLTLESARPSHTSQYLCASSEIGLAGTNEQFFGPGTRLTVL.

The genes are TRBV12-5 and TRBJ2-7; there is no DNA to check the TCRdb D call of TRBD2. This CDR3 has 16 residues. In germline, CDR1 is LGHNT, CDR2 FRNRAP. The CDR3 sequence: CASGGGMGLNSYEQYF.

CDR3 in amino acids: CASRPQGAGSNQPQHF. The chain employs TRBV6-1 and TRBJ1-5; TCRdb selects TRBD1, and the lack of DNA leaves this call unchecked. The germline V gene has CDR1 MNHNS and CDR2 SASEGT. This CDR3 has 16 residues.

The CDR3 loop is CSAKGGLVYEQYF. The genes are TRBV20-1 and TRBJ2-7; TCRdb returns TRBD2, unconfirmable since there is no DNA. The CDR3 spans 13 residues. Germline V CDR1 and CDR2: DFQATT, SNEGSKA (reference sequence).

V is TRBV18 and J is TRBJ1-5. The CDR3 length is 13 residues. CDR1 is KGHSH, CDR2 LQKENI, per germline. CDR3 sequence: CASSLDAREPQHF.

The J gene is TRBJ2-7, the V gene TRBV15. Germline values: CDR1 LNHNV, CDR2 YYDKDF (reference sequence). This CDR3 contains 14 residues. CDR3: CATSMGILSYEQYF.

The rearrangement joins TRBV5-1 to TRBJ2-2; the D gene TCRdb calls, TRBD1, cannot be checked with no DNA. The CDR3 totals 15 residues. Germline loops: CDR1 SGHRS, CDR2 YFSETQ. CDR3 sequence: CASSLDGQGTGELFF.